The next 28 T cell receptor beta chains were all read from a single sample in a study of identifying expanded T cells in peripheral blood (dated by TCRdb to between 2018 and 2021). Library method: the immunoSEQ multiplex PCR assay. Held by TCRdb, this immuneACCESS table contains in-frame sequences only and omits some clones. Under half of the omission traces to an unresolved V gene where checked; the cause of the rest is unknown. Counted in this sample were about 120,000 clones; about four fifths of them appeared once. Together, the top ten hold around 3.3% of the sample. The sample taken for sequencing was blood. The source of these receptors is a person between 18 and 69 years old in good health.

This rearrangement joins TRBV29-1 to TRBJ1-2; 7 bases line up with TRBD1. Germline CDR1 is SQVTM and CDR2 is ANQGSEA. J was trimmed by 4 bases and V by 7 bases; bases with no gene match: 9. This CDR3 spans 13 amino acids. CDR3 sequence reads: CSAMDRLIYGYTF. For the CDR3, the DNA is TGCAGCGCCATGGACAGGTTGATCTATGGCTACACCTTC.

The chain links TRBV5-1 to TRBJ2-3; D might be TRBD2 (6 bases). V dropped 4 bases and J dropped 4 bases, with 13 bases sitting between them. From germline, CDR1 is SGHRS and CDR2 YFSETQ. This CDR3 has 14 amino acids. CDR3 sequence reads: CASSARGLADTQYF. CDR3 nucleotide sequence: TGCGCCAGCAGCGCACGGGGGTTGGCAGATACGCAGTATTTT.

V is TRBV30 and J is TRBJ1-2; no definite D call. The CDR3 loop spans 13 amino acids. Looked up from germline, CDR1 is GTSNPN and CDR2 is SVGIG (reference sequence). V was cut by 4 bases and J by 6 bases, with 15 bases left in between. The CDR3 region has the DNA TGTGCCTGGACGAATCGTGATCTGGATGGCTACACCTTC. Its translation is CAWTNRDLDGYTF.

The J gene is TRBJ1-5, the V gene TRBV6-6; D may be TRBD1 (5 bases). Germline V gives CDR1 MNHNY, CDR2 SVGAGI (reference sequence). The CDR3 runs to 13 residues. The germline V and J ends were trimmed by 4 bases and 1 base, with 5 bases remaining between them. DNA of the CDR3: TGTGCCAGCAGTTGGGACAGCAATCAGCCCCAGCATTTT. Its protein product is CASSWDSNQPQHF.

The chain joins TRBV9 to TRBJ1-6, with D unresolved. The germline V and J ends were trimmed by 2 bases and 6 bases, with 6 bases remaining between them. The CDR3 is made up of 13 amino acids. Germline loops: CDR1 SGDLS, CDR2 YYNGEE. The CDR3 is CASSVAANSPLHF. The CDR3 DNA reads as TGTGCCAGCAGCGTGGCCGCTAATTCACCCCTCCACTTT.

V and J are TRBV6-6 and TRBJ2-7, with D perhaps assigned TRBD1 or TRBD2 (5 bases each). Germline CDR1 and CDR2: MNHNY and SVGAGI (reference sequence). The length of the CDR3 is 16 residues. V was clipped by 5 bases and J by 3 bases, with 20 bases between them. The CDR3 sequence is CASSKSGTVRFYEQYF. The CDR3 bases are TGTGCCAGCAGTAAATCCGGGACGGTTCGCTTCTACGAGCAGTACTTC.

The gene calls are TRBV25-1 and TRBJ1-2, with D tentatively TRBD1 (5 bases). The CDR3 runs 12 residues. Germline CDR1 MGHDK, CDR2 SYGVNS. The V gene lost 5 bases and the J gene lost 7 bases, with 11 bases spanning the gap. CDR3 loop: CASSRGGGGYTF. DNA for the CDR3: TGTGCCAGCAGTCGTGGGGGTGGTGGCTACACCTTC.

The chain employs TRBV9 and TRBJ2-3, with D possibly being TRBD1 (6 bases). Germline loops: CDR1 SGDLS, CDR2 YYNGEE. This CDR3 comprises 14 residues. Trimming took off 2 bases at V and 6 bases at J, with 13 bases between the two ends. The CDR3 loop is CASSVQGSRDTQYF. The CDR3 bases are TGTGCCAGCAGCGTGCAGGGGTCGCGGGATACGCAGTATTTT.

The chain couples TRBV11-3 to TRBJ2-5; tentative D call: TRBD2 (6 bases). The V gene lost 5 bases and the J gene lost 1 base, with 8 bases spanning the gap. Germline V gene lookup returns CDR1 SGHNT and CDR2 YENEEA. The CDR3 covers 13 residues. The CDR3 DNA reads TGTGCCAGCAGCCGGCGGGGCCAAGAGACCCAGTACTTC. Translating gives CASSRRGQETQYF.

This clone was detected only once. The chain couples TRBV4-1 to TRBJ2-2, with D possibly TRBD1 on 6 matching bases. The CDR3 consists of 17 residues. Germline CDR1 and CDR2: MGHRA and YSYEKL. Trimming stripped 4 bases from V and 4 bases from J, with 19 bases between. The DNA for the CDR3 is TGCGCCAGCAGCCCAAAGTTGGACAGTCGAATCACCGGGGAGCTGTTTTTT. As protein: CASSPKLDSRITGELFF.

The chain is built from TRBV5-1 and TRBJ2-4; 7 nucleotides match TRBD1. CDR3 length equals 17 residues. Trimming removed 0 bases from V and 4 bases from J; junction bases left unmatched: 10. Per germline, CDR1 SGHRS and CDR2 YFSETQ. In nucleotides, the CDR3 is TGCGCCAGCAGCTTGGCGGGACAGCTCTCTACGAAAAACATTCAGTACTTC. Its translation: CASSLAGQLSTKNIQYF.

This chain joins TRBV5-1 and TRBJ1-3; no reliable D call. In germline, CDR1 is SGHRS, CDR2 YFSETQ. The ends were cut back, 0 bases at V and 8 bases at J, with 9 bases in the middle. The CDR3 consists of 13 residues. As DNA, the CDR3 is TGCGCCAGCAGCTTGGCCCTGGGAGACACCATATATTTT. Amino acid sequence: CASSLALGDTIYF.

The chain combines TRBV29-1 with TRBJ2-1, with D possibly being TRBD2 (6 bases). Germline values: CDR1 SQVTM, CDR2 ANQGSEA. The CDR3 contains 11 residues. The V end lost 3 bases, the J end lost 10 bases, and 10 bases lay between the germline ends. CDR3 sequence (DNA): TGCAGCGTTGATGGTAGCGGAGAGCAGTTCTTC. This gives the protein CSVDGSGEQFF.

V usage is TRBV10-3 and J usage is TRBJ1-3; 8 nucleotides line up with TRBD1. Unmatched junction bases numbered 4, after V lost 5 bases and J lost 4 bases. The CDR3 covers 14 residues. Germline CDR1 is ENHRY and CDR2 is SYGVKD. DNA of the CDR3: TGTGCCATCAGTTCTGGACAGGGAGGAAACACCATATATTTT. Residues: CAISSGQGGNTIYF.

The CDR3 reads CASSSYAGGELFF. CDR3 in DNA: TGTGCCAGCAGTTCATATGCGGGGGGGGAGCTGTTTTTT. The rearrangement uses TRBV6-6 and TRBJ2-2; a weak D match, TRBD2 (6 bases). This CDR3 region has 13 residues. In germline, CDR1 is MNHNY, CDR2 SVGAGI (reference sequence). V lost 4 bases and J 8 bases, leaving 11 bases between the germline ends.

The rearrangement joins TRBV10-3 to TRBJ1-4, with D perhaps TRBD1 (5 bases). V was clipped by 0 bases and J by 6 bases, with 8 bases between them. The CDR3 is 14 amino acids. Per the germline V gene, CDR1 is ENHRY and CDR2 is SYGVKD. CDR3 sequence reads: CAISESGTDEKLFF. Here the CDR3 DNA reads TGTGCCATCAGTGAGTCGGGGACGGATGAAAAACTGTTTTTT.

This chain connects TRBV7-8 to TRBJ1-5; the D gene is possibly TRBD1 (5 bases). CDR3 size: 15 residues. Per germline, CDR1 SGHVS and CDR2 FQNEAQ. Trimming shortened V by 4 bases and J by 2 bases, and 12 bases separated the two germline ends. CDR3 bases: TGTGCCAGCAGCTGGGGGGGATTGGGCAATCAGCCCCAGCATTTT. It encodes CASSWGGLGNQPQHF.

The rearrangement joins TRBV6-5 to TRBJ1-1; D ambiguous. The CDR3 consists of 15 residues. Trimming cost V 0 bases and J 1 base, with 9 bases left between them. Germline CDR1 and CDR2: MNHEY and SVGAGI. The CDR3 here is CASSYSQTGNTEAFF. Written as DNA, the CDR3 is TGTGCCAGCAGTTACTCCCAGACCGGGAACACTGAAGCTTTCTTT.

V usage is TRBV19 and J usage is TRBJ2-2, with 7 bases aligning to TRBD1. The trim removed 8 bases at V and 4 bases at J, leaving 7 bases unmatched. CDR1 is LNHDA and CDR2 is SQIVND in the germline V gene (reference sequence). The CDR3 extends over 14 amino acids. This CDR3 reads CASYRAGGTGELFF. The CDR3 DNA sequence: TGTGCCAGTTACCGAGCAGGGGGCACCGGGGAGCTGTTTTTT.

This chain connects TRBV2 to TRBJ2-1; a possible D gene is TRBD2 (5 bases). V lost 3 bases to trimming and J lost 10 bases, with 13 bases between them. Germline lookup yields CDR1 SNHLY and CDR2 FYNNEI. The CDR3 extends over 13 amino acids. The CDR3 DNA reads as TGTGCCAGCAGTGACGGGCCCCAGCGGGAGCAGTTCTTC. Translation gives CASSDGPQREQFF.

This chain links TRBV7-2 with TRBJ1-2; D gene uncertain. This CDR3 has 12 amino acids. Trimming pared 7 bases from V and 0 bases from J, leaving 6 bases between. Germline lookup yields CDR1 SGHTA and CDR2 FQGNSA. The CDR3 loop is CASTPTNYGYTF. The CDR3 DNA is TGTGCCAGCACTCCTACTAACTATGGCTACACCTTC.

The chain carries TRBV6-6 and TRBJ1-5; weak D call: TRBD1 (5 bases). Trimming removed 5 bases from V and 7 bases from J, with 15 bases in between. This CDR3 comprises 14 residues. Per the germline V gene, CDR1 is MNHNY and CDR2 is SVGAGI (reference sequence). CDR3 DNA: TGTGCCAGCAGTGATGGGACGGGCATCCAGCCCCAGCATTTT. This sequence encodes CASSDGTGIQPQHF.

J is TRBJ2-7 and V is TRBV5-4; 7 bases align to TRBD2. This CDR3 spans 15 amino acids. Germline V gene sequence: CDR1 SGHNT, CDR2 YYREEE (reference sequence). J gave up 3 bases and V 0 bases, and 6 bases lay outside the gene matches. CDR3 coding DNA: TGTGCCAGCAGCTTGGGTACGGGGGGTTTCTACGAGCAGTACTTC. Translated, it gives CASSLGTGGFYEQYF.

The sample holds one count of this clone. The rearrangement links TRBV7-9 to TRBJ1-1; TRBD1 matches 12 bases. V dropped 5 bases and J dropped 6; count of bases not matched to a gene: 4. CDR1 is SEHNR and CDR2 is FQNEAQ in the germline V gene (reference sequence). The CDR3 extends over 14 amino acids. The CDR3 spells CASSPGQGAAEAFF. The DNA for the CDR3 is TGTGCCAGCAGCCCGGGACAGGGGGCTGCTGAAGCTTTCTTT.

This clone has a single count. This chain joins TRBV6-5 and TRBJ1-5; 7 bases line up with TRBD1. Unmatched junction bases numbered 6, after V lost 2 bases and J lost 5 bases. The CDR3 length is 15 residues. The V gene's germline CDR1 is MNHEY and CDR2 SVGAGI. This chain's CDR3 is CASSYRQGWDQPQHF. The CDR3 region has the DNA TGTGCCAGCAGTTACAGACAGGGTTGGGATCAGCCCCAGCATTTT.

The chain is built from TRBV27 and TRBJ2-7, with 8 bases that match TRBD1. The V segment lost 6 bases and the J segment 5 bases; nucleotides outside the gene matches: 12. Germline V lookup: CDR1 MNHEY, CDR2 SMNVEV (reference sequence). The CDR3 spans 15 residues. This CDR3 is CASRQGGSLVDEQYF. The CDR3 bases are TGTGCCAGCAGACAGGGGGGATCCCTTGTGGACGAGCAGTACTTC.

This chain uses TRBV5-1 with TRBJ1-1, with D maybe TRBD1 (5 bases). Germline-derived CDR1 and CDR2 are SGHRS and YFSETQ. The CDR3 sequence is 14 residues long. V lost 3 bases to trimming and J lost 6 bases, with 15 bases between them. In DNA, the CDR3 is TGCGCCAGCAGCTCCGGGGGGACCTGGTCTGAAGCTTTCTTT. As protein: CASSSGGTWSEAFF. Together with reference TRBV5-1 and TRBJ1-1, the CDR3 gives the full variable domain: KAGVTQTPRYLIKTRGQQVTLSCSPISGHRSVSWYQQTPGQGLQFLFEYFSETQRNKGNFPGRFSGRQFSNSRSEMNVSTLELGDSALYLCASSSGGTWSEAFFGQGTRLTVV.

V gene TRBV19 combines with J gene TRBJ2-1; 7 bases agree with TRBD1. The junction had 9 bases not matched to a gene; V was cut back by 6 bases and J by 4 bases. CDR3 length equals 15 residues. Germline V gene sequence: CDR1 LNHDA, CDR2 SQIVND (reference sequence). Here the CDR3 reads CASRRQGSGYNEQFF. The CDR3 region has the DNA TGTGCCAGTAGGCGACAGGGCAGTGGGTACAATGAGCAGTTCTTC.